This T cell receptor beta chain was sequenced for a study of blood T cell repertoires in COVID-19. Assay: immunoSEQ multiplex PCR; the TCRdb copy retains only in-frame clones and omits some. The sample has about 210,000 clones, 82% seen once. This clone occurred a few times. The length of the CDR3 is 15 residues. CDR1 is GTSNPN and CDR2 is SVGIG in the germline V gene (reference sequence). V gave up 3 bases and J gave up 0 bases, with 12 bases separating them. The chain employs TRBV30 and TRBJ1-3; tentative D call: TRBD1 (5 bases). The clonotype was recovered from a woman between 65 and 79 years old with COVID-19, enrolled during active disease. Sequenced material: peripheral blood. The chain's CDR3 is CAWRGPWNSGNTIYF. The CDR3 nucleotides are TGTGCCTGGAGGGGGCCGTGGAACTCTGGAAACACCATATATTTT. Full variable domain (missing parts from reference TRBV30 and TRBJ1-3): SQTIHQWPATLVQPVGSPLSLECTVEGTSNPNLYWYRQAAGRGLQLLFYSVGIGQISSEVPQNLSASRPQDRQFILSSKKLLLSDSGFYLCAWRGPWNSGNTIYFGEGSWLTVV.